This T cell receptor beta chain was documented in a study of T cell changes during pregnancy in multiple sclerosis. Profiled with immunoSEQ multiplex PCR; TCRdb holds only in-frame clones, not every one. The sample shows about 38,000 clones, 85% to 95% of them seen only once. This CDR3 has 16 residues. Germline V gene data show CDR1 as MNHNS and CDR2 as SASEGT. V lost 0 bases to trimming and J lost 4 bases, with 15 bases between them. The input for sequencing was CD8+ T cells from peripheral blood mononuclear cells, taken in the third trimester of pregnancy. This chain uses TRBV6-1 with TRBJ1-2; D is unresolved. This TCR derives from a female donor with multiple sclerosis, enrolled in a pregnancy study. The CDR3 region is CASSEAGEAAAYGYTF. The CDR3 DNA reads TGTGCCAGCAGTGAAGCGGGAGAGGCAGCTGCCTATGGCTACACCTTC.